A single sample is the source of the 23 T cell receptor beta chains below, sequenced in a study of cytomegalovirus exposure and HLA in healthy donors. The PCR had 60 Vbeta and 13 Jbeta primers. Clones were read by immunoSEQ multiplex PCR, and TCRdb kept only the in-frame ones, dropping some. The sample includes just under 250,000 clones, more than 75% of them seen just once. Material for sequencing was PBMCs. These receptor sequences come from a middle-aged woman in good health and CMV-seropositive.

CDR3 region: CASSPFLGRGDEQFF. The CDR3 DNA sequence: TGCGCCAGCAGTCCCTTTTTGGGCAGGGGTGATGAGCAGTTCTTC. This chain connects TRBV5-1 to TRBJ2-1, with a possible D match to TRBD1 (6 bases). Germline V gene data show CDR1 as SGHRS and CDR2 as YFSETQ. CDR3 length equals 15 residues. V was shortened by 5 bases and J by 8 bases, with 20 bases between the two germline ends.

This clone was seen once. One junction end does not reproduce the germline sequence, and a read error may be involved. The chain recombines TRBV7-9 with TRBJ1-2, with 8 nucleotides matching TRBD1. Germline assignment: CDR1 SEHNR and CDR2 FQNEAQ (reference sequence). CDR3 length: 15 residues. The CDR3: CSSSPRDRNVYGYTF. CDR3 nucleotides: TGTTCCAGCAGCCCACGGGACAGGAACGTCTATGGCTACACCTTC.

This rearrangement joins TRBV5-1 to TRBJ1-5, with D possibly matching TRBD1 (6 bases). V was shortened by 1 base and J by 2 bases, with 16 bases between the two germline ends. This CDR3 contains 17 residues. Germline CDR1 reads SGHRS; CDR2 reads YFSETQ. The CDR3 is CASSLYPAGAGNQPQHF. DNA for the CDR3: TGCGCCAGCAGCTTGTATCCGGCAGGGGCGGGCAATCAGCCCCAGCATTTT.

The chain joins TRBV7-9 to TRBJ1-1, with TRBD1 as a possible D gene (6 bases). V dropped 1 base and J dropped 10 bases, with 19 bases sitting between them. Germline V CDR1 and CDR2: SEHNR, FQNEAQ (reference sequence). The CDR3 has 15 residues. This CDR3 is CASSLEGPERGRAFF. The CDR3 nucleotides are TGTGCCAGCAGCTTAGAAGGTCCAGAGAGGGGGAGAGCTTTCTTT. The full variable domain, rest sourced from reference TRBV7-9 and TRBJ1-1, is DTGVSQNPRHKITKRGQNVTFRCDPISEHNRLYWYRQTLGQGPEFLTYFQNEAQLEKSRLLSDRFSAERPKGSFSTLEIQRTEQGDSAMYLCASSLEGPERGRAFFGQGTRLTVV.

The chain combines TRBV4-3 with TRBJ2-1; TRBD2 matches 12 bases. The CDR3 contains 17 residues. Trimming at V came to 1 base and at J to 10 bases, leaving 11 bases not matched to a gene. Germline values: CDR1 LGHNA, CDR2 YSLEER. The CDR3, as DNA: TGCGCCAGCAGCCAAGCTTGGGGGACTAGCGGGTCTAGGGAGCAGTTCTTC. It is translated as CASSQAWGTSGSREQFF.

To note about this clone: A read error may produce the germline difference seen at one junction end. The rearrangement links TRBV5-1 to TRBJ2-7, with TRBD2 matching over 10 bases. The CDR3 runs to 15 residues. The germline CDR1 and CDR2 sequences are SGHRS and YFSETQ. The CDR3 reads CSSSLVGSGRGEQYF. The CDR3 nucleotides read TGCTCCAGCAGCTTGGTCGGGAGCGGGAGGGGCGAGCAGTACTTC.

CDR3 protein: CASSFGRTAEAFF. The CDR3 DNA reads as TGTGCCAGCAGCTTTGGGAGGACCGCTGAAGCTTTCTTT. This rearrangement joins TRBV7-2 to TRBJ1-1; D unresolved. Per germline, CDR1 SGHTA and CDR2 FQGNSA. V shed 3 bases and J shed 6 bases, with 11 bases lying between them. The CDR3 is 13 amino acids.

The CDR3 nucleotides are TGTGCCAGCTCACAGGACAGCACCTACGAGCAGTACTTC. Its translation is CASSQDSTYEQYF. The rearrangement links TRBV18 to TRBJ2-7; D may be TRBD1 (6 bases). The CDR3 covers 13 residues. The germline V gene encodes CDR1 KGHSH and CDR2 LQKENI. The germline V and J ends were trimmed by 4 bases and 2 bases, with 9 bases remaining between them.

This chain joins TRBV7-2 and TRBJ2-2, with no clear D. Germline CDR1 and CDR2: SGHTA and FQGNSA. This CDR3 has 16 amino acids. Trimming took 3 bases from V and 4 from J, leaving 15 bases between them. The CDR3 nucleotides read TGTGCCAGCAGCTTTCAAGAACGACGAGGCACCGGGGAGCTGTTTTTT. Its translation is CASSFQERRGTGELFF.

The chain combines TRBV5-6 with TRBJ1-5; the D is unclear. Trimming removed 4 bases from V and 1 base from J, with 12 bases in between. This CDR3 has 15 residues. Germline V gene lookup returns CDR1 SGHDT and CDR2 YYEEEE. The CDR3 region has the DNA TGTGCCAGCAGCCGCGGAGGGCGGAGCAATCAGCCCCAGCATTTT. Translation: CASSRGGRSNQPQHF.

The chain uses TRBV30 and TRBJ2-7; a possible D gene is TRBD1 (5 bases). V was clipped by 2 bases and J by 3 bases, with 8 bases between them. CDR1 and CDR2 from the germline V gene are GTSNPN and SVGIG (reference sequence). The CDR3 extends over 12 amino acids. This CDR3 is CAWSRDSYEQYF. CDR3 bases: TGTGCCTGGAGTCGTGACAGCTACGAGCAGTACTTC.

V gene TRBV2 combines with J gene TRBJ2-3; weak D call: TRBD1 (6 bases). Germline V gene lookup returns CDR1 SNHLY and CDR2 FYNNEI. V was shortened by 4 bases and J by 0 bases, with 8 bases between the two germline ends. CDR3 length: 14 amino acids. The CDR3 DNA reads as TGTGCCAGCAGTGGACAGGCGAGCACAGATACGCAGTATTTT. Translation gives CASSGQASTDTQYF.

This chain uses TRBV10-2 with TRBJ2-7; TRBD2 might be the D (6 bases). The ends were cut back, 8 bases at V and 4 bases at J, with 18 bases in the middle. This CDR3 spans 14 amino acids. The germline CDR1 and CDR2 sequences are WSHSY and SAAADI. Written as DNA, the CDR3 is TGCGCCAGCTCGAGCGGGCTGGAGGGATACGAGCAGTACTTC. Its protein product is CASSSGLEGYEQYF.

This sequence joins TRBV12-5 and TRBJ1-2, with a tentative D call TRBD1 (5 bases). In germline, CDR1 is LGHNT, CDR2 FRNRAP. Trimming pared 2 bases from V and 8 bases from J, leaving 18 bases between. The CDR3 totals 15 residues. The CDR3 DNA sequence: TGTGCTAGTGGTTTGCCACCAGGGCTGGTGGGGGGCTACACCTTC. Its protein is CASGLPPGLVGGYTF. Complete variable domain (other parts from reference TRBV12-5 and TRBJ1-2): DARVTQTPRHKVTEMGQEVTMRCQPILGHNTVFWYRQTMMQGLELLAYFRNRAPLDDSGMPKDRFSAEMPDATLATLKIQPSEPRDSAVYFCASGLPPGLVGGYTFGSGTRLTVV.

This chain joins TRBV5-5 and TRBJ1-3; 7 nucleotides line up with TRBD1. This CDR3 is 17 amino acids long. CDR1 is SGHKS and CDR2 is YYEKEE in the germline V gene (reference sequence). V gave up 1 base and J gave up 0 bases; unmatched junction bases: 7. Written as DNA, the CDR3 is TGTGCCAGCAGCTTGCTAGGACAGGTGACCTCTGGAAACACCATATATTTT. It translates to CASSLLGQVTSGNTIYF.

The gene calls are TRBV7-9 and TRBJ1-2, with D tentatively TRBD1 (6 bases). V was cut by 5 bases and J by 4 bases, with 14 bases left in between. Germline lookup yields CDR1 SEHNR and CDR2 FQNEAQ (reference sequence). The CDR3 runs to 14 residues. This CDR3 is CASSRSGDAYGYTF. CDR3 in DNA: TGTGCCAGCAGCCGGTCAGGGGACGCCTATGGCTACACCTTC.

This clone has only a few counts. This sequence joins TRBV7-6 and TRBJ1-4; D call uncertain. The CDR3 runs to 13 residues. Germline V lookup: CDR1 SGHVS, CDR2 FNYEAQ. The V gene lost 4 bases and the J gene lost 12 bases, with 15 bases spanning the gap. The CDR3 coding sequence is TGTGCCAGCAGCTCTCTCGGTCCGAGGGAACTGTTTTTT. Its translation: CASSSLGPRELFF. The complete variable domain, with remaining parts taken from reference TRBV7-6 and TRBJ1-4, reads GAGVSQSPRYKVTKRGQDVALRCDPISGHVSLYWYRQALGQGPEFLTYFNYEAQQDKSGLPNDRFSAERPEGSISTLTIQRTEQRDSAMYRCASSSLGPRELFFGSGTQLSVL.

The CDR3 sequence: CASRKGTGSQPQHF. CDR3 DNA sequence: TGCGCCAGCAGAAAAGGGACAGGGAGCCAGCCCCAGCATTTT. V usage is TRBV10-2 and J usage is TRBJ1-5; 9 nucleotides line up with TRBD1. CDR1 and CDR2 from the germline V gene are WSHSY and SAAADI. This CDR3 has 14 amino acids. V lost 6 bases, J lost 7 bases, and 7 bases stayed unmatched.

This clone was counted only a few times. The rearrangement joins TRBV27 to TRBJ2-1, with 10 bases that match TRBD2. Germline assignment: CDR1 MNHEY and CDR2 SMNVEV (reference sequence). CDR3 length: 15 amino acids. Trimming took 6 bases from V and 8 from J; bases not matched to a gene: 10. The DNA for the CDR3 is TGTGCCAGCAGCCACACTAGCGGGAAAGGGCATGAGCAGTTCTTC. Protein sequence: CASSHTSGKGHEQFF.

This rearrangement joins TRBV2 to TRBJ2-1; 8 bases are shared with TRBD1. V lost 2 bases to trimming and J lost 6 bases; unmatched junction nucleotides: 6. This CDR3 comprises 15 residues. Germline CDR1 reads SNHLY; CDR2 reads FYNNEI. CDR3: CASSEQGALGNEQFF. The DNA for the CDR3 is TGTGCCAGCAGTGAACAGGGGGCATTGGGCAATGAGCAGTTCTTC.

The J gene is TRBJ1-1, the V gene TRBV7-9; 9 bases map to TRBD1. Germline V gene sequence: CDR1 SEHNR, CDR2 FQNEAQ (reference sequence). The CDR3 is made up of 13 amino acids. J gave up 6 bases and V 6 bases, and 5 bases lay outside the gene matches. CDR3 amino acids: CASRQGAIAEAFF. As DNA, the CDR3 is TGTGCCAGCAGACAGGGGGCAATTGCTGAAGCTTTCTTT.

This sequence joins TRBV27 and TRBJ2-2, with 7 bases that match TRBD1. This CDR3 comprises 15 residues. The V segment lost 3 bases and the J segment 7 bases; nucleotides outside the gene matches: 8. Germline CDR1 and CDR2: MNHEY and SMNVEV (reference sequence). CDR3 coding DNA: TGTGCCAGCAGTTTTTATGGGACAGCTAGCGGGGAGCTGTTTTTT. Translation gives CASSFYGTASGELFF.

The rearrangement links TRBV7-9 to TRBJ1-1; no firm D call. There are 15 residues in the CDR3. CDR1 and CDR2 from the germline V gene are SEHNR and FQNEAQ (reference sequence). Between the trimmed V and J ends, which lost 5 bases and 1 base, there was a span of 14 bases. DNA for the CDR3: TGTGCCAGCAGCCCGACGGCGGGTAAGAACACTGAAGCTTTCTTT. Amino acids: CASSPTAGKNTEAFF.